This passage covers 16 T cell receptor beta chains from one sample sequenced in a study of blood T cell repertoires in COVID-19. Sequencing used immunoSEQ multiplex PCR; TCRdb keeps in-frame clones, though not all of them. The profile covers roughly 100,000 clones, with around 87% appearing a single time and approximately 20% taken by the ten largest. Input material: peripheral blood. These receptors originate from a human donor in a cohort sampled during active COVID-19.

The V and J genes are TRBV28 and TRBJ2-3; tentative D call: TRBD2 (6 bases). CDR3 length: 12 amino acids. V was clipped by 9 bases and J by 2 bases, with 9 bases between them. CDR1 is MDHEN and CDR2 is SYDVKM in the germline V gene. The DNA for the CDR3 is TGTGCCAGTAGCGGAGACACAGATACGCAGTATTTT. It specifies CASSGDTDTQYF.

This clone was counted a few times. The junction differs from germline at one of its ends, possibly a read error. This rearrangement joins TRBV3-1 (or the pseudogene TRBV3-2) to TRBJ2-7; TRBD2 aligns across 10 bases. Germline V CDR1 and CDR2: LGHDT, YNNKEL (reference sequence). The CDR3 has 14 amino acids. The CDR3 DNA reads as TGTGCCAGCAGCCTGGGGCTAGCGGGAGATCGTGTGCACTTC. Residues: CASSLGLAGDRVHF.

This chain joins TRBV7-9 and TRBJ1-2; 7 bases agree with TRBD1. Germline V gene sequence: CDR1 SEHNR, CDR2 FQNEAQ (reference sequence). The CDR3 has 14 residues. V lost 3 bases, J lost 8 bases, and 9 bases stayed unmatched. The CDR3 sequence is CASSFSGGGRGYTF. In DNA, the CDR3 is TGTGCCAGCAGCTTCTCAGGGGGTGGGCGAGGCTACACCTTC.

CDR3 sequence: CASSLMTSGSSDTQYF. CDR3 coding DNA: TGCGCCAGCAGCTTGATGACTAGCGGGAGCTCAGATACGCAGTATTTT. The chain combines TRBV5-1 with TRBJ2-3; 12 bases match TRBD2. The junction had 4 bases not matched to a gene; V was cut back by 1 base and J by 4 bases. From germline, CDR1 is SGHRS and CDR2 YFSETQ. The CDR3 contains 16 residues.

The chain has TRBV27 and TRBJ1-5, with D possibly matching TRBD1 (6 bases). Germline V CDR1 and CDR2: MNHEY, SMNVEV (reference sequence). The germline V and J ends were trimmed by 2 bases and 11 bases, with 22 bases remaining between them. The CDR3 extends over 16 amino acids. Here the CDR3 DNA reads TGTGCCAGCAGTTTAAATTCACAGGGAAGTAGGTCAGCCCAGCATTTT. It is translated as CASSLNSQGSRSAQHF.

This chain uses TRBV2 with TRBJ2-1; TRBD1 matches 7 bases. Unmatched junction bases numbered 12, after V lost 6 bases and J lost 7 bases. Germline assignment: CDR1 SNHLY and CDR2 FYNNEI. The CDR3 sequence is 15 residues long. CDR3 in DNA: TGTGCCAGCAGGGGGGTGACAGGGTCACATAATGAGCAGTTCTTC. Residues: CASRGVTGSHNEQFF.

The count of this clone is one. Germline and junction disagree at one end, which may indicate a read error. The rearrangement links TRBV3-1 (or the pseudogene TRBV3-2) to TRBJ2-7; TRBD2 agrees at 8 bases. The CDR3 is 14 amino acids. Germline CDR1 reads LGHDT; CDR2 reads YNNKEL (reference sequence). This CDR3 reads CASSLFSGTSDLNF. In DNA, the CDR3 is TGTGCCAGCAGCCTGTTCTCCGGGACTAGTGATTTGAACTTC.

The J gene is TRBJ2-1, the V gene TRBV28, with 8 bases lining up with TRBD2. V shed 3 bases and J 6 bases; nucleotides not matched to a gene: 7. This CDR3 has 15 residues. The germline gives CDR1 MDHEN, CDR2 SYDVKM. CDR3 sequence (DNA): TGTGCCAGCAGTTTTAGTCACGGGAGGGCCAATGAGCAGTTCTTC. This encodes CASSFSHGRANEQFF.

The chain joins TRBV7-2 to TRBJ1-2; TRBD1 aligns across 11 bases. Germline CDR1 reads SGHTA; CDR2 reads FQGNSA. CDR3 length: 15 amino acids. V lost 5 bases, J lost 3 bases, and 5 bases stayed unmatched. In DNA form, the CDR3 reads TGTGCCAGCAGCCCGCGGACAGGGGGCTACTATGGCTACACCTTC. Translating gives CASSPRTGGYYGYTF.

The V gene is TRBV5-5, the J gene TRBJ1-4; D is unclear. Trimming shortened V by 4 bases and J by 16 bases, and 26 bases separated the two germline ends. CDR1 SGHKS and CDR2 YYEKEE come from the germline V gene (reference sequence). The CDR3 loop spans 15 amino acids. The DNA for the CDR3 is TGTGCCAGCAGCCTGGAGGAGGCGACTCAACACTCGTGGTTTTTT. This encodes CASSLEEATQHSWFF.

The J gene is TRBJ1-3, the V gene TRBV6-2 or TRBV6-3, with D maybe TRBD1 (6 bases). CDR1 is MNHEY, CDR2 SVGEGT, per germline. The CDR3 loop spans 15 amino acids. Between the trimmed V and J ends, which lost 5 bases and 2 bases, there was a span of 13 bases. Written as DNA, the CDR3 is TGTGCCAGCAGTAAGGGGACACTGGCTGGAAACACCATATATTTT. Amino acids: CASSKGTLAGNTIYF.

This chain connects TRBV20-1 to TRBJ2-7; 8 positions agree with TRBD2. J lost 7 bases, V lost 5 bases, and 4 bases had no gene match. Germline V gene lookup returns CDR1 DFQATT and CDR2 SNEGSKA (reference sequence). The CDR3 spans 11 residues. In DNA form, the CDR3 reads TGCAGTGCTGGGCTAGCGGGTGAGCAGTACTTC. Its translation is CSAGLAGEQYF.

The J gene is TRBJ2-2, the V gene TRBV5-1; D remains unclear. This CDR3 comprises 15 residues. V was cut by 0 bases and J by 0 bases, with 6 bases left in between. Germline assignment: CDR1 SGHRS and CDR2 YFSETQ. CDR3 protein: CASSLGQPNTGELFF. In DNA, the CDR3 is TGCGCCAGCAGCTTGGGACAACCGAACACCGGGGAGCTGTTTTTT.

The V call is TRBV7-2, the J call TRBJ1-5; D is ambiguous. Per the germline V gene, CDR1 is SGHTA and CDR2 is FQGNSA. The CDR3 length is 15 residues. Trimming removed 5 bases at V and 3 bases at J, with 14 bases between. As DNA, the CDR3 is TGTGCCAGCAGCCCCTCGGCAGGCGACAATCAGCCCCAGCATTTT. Translating it yields CASSPSAGDNQPQHF.

V is TRBV7-2 and J is TRBJ1-3; no definite D call. This CDR3 region has 15 residues. Looked up from germline, CDR1 is SGHTA and CDR2 is FQGNSA. V gave up 1 base and J gave up 4 bases, with 11 bases separating them. The CDR3 loop is CASSLGLIFGNTIYF. The CDR3 bases are TGTGCCAGCAGCTTAGGACTTATCTTCGGAAACACCATATATTTT.

V gene TRBV4-1 combines with J gene TRBJ2-5; 8 positions match TRBD2. The ends lost 1 base at V and 9 bases at J; junction bases unmatched: 16. This CDR3 contains 17 residues. CDR1 and CDR2 (germline): MGHRA, YSYEKL. The CDR3 DNA reads as TGCGCCAGCAGCCAAGGACTAGGACTAGCCCAACGAGGACCCCAGTACTTC. Residues: CASSQGLGLAQRGPQYF.